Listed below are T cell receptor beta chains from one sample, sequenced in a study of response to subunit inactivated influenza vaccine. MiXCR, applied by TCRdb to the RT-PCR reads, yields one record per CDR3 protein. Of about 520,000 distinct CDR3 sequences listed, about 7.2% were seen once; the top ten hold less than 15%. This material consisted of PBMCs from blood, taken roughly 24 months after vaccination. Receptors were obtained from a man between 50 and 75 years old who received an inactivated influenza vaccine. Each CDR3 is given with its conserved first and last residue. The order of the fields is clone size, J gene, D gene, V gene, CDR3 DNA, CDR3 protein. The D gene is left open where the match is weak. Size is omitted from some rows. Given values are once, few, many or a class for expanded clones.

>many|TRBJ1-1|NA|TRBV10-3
TGTGCCATCAGTGTAATCGGGGGGTATGAAGCTTTCTTT
CAISVIGGYEAFF
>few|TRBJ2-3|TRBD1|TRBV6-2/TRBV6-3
TGTGCCAGCAGTTACTCGATCAGGGGGAATACGCAGTATTTT
CASSYSIRGNTQYF
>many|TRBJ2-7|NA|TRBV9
TGTGCCAGCAGCCATAGCGGTGGCGGATCCTACGAGCAGTACTTC
CASSHSGGGSYEQYF
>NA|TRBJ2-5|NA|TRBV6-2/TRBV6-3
TGTGCCAGCAGCCCATCGGGTCTGGTTCAAGAGACCCAGTACTTC
CASSPSGLVQETQYF
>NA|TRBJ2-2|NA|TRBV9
TGTGCCAGCGGGTCGCAAAACACCGGGGAGCTGTTTTTT
CASGSQNTGELFF
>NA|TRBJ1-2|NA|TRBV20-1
TGCAGTGCTGGGGGCGTCTGGGCCCGGGAAGATGGCTACACCTTC
CSAGGVWAREDGYTF
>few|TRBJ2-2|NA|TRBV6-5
TGTGCCAGCAGTTACTCGAATGGAGGCACCGGGGAGCTGTTTTTT
CASSYSNGGTGELFF
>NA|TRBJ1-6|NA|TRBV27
TGTGCCAGCAGCTACTCCAACCCTTCACCCCTCCACTTT
CASSYSNPSPLHF
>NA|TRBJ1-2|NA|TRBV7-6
TGTGCCAGCAGTTGGACGGAAGGGGACTATGGCTACACCTTC
CASSWTEGDYGYTF
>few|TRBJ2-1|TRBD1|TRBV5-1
TGCGCCAGCAGCTTCCGGACAGGGTCCGGTTTGAATGAGCAGTTCTTC
CASSFRTGSGLNEQFF
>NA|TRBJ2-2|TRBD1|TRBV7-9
TGCTCTGTCGAGGGGACAGGGAGGAACACCGGGGAGCTGTTTTTT
CSVEGTGRNTGELFF
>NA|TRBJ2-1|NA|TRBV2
TGTGCCAGCAAGGGGGTTAGGGGGAGCTCCTACAATGAGCAGTTCTTC
CASKGVRGSSYNEQFF
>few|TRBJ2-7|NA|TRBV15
TGTGCCACCAGCAGAGATACAAGCGGGTCCTACGAGCAGTACTTC
CATSRDTSGSYEQYF
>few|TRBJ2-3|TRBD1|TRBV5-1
TGCGCCAGCAGCTGGACAGGGGCGAGCACAGATACGCAGTATTTT
CASSWTGASTDTQYF
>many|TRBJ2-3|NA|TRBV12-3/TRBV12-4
TGTGCCAGCAGTTTCTTCGGGGGCGCAGATACGCAGTATTTT
CASSFFGGADTQYF
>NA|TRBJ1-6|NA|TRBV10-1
TGCGCCAGCATCTCCAAGGGCGGTGGTTCATCCCTCCACTTT
CASISKGGGSSLHF
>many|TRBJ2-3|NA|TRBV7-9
TGTGCCAGCAGCTTAAGAGGATACACAGATACGCAGTATTTT
CASSLRGYTDTQYF
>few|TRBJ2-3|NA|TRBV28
TGTGCCAGCAGTTTATACGTCGGACAGATCACAGATACGCAGTATTTT
CASSLYVGQITDTQYF
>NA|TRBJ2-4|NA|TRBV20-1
TGCAGTGCTAGTCAGTTTAGTCCGTTTCTAGCCAAAAACATTCAGTACTTC
CSASQFSPFLAKNIQYF
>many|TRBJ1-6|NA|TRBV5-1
TGCGCCAGCAGCTCACCGCGACGAAATTCACCCCTCCACTTT
CASSSPRRNSPLHF
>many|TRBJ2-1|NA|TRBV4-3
TGCGCCAGCAGCACAGGTTCCTACAATGAGCAGTTCTTC
CASSTGSYNEQFF
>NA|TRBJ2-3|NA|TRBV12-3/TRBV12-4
TGTGCCAGCAGTACAGGACCGAAAGATACGCAGTATTTT
CASSTGPKDTQYF
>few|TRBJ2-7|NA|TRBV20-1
TGCAGTGCTAGAGATTTAAGAGGGGGTCGCCTCTACGAGCAGTACTTC
CSARDLRGGRLYEQYF
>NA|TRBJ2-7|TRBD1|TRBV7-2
TGTGCCAGCAGCTTAGCGCTGGGACAGGTCTCCTACGAGCAGTACTTC
CASSLALGQVSYEQYF
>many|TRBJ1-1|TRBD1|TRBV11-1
TGTGCCAGCAGCCCTTATGGGACAGCGAACACTGAAGCTTTCTTT
CASSPYGTANTEAFF
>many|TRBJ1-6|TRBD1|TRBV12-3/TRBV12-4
TGTGCCAGCAGGCCGGGACAGGGGGACTCACCCCTCCACTTT
CASRPGQGDSPLHF
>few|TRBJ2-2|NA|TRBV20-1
TGCAGTGCTAGAGCGGGGGTGGAGAGGACCGGGGAGCTGTTTTTT
CSARAGVERTGELFF
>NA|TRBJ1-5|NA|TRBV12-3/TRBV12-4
TGTGCCAGCAGTCGGGGAGAGGGGGTTAATCAGCCCCAGCATTTT
CASSRGEGVNQPQHF
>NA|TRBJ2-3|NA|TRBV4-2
TGTGCCAGCAGCCGAGGGCTGGTAAAGGGGACAGATACGCAGTATTTT
CASSRGLVKGTDTQYF
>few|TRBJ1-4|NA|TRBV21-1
TGTGCCAGCAGCAAACGCCCCGTTGAAAAACTGTTTTTT
CASSKRPVEKLFF
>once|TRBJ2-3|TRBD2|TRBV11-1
TGTGCCAGCAGCCCCCGCGGGTTCAGCGGGAGACGCTGGGGAGATACGCAGTATTTT
CASSPRGFSGRRWGDTQYF
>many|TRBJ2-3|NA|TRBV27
TGTGCCAGCAGTTTCGTTGGAGTTACTAGCACAGATACGCAGTATTTT
CASSFVGVTSTDTQYF
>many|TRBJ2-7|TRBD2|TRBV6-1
TGTGCCAGCAGTCGTGGGACTAGCGGCTACGAGCAGTACTTC
CASSRGTSGYEQYF
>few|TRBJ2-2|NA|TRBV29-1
TGCAGCGTTACTACGTCGGGCACCGGGGAGCTGTTTTTT
CSVTTSGTGELFF
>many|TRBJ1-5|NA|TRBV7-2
TGTGCCAGCAGTTTAGGACGGAACAATCAGCCCCAGCATTTT
CASSLGRNNQPQHF
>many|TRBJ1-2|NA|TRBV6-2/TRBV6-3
TGTGCCAGCAGCCGCAGGGATTATGGCTACACCTTC
CASSRRDYGYTF
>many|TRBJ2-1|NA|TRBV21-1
TGTGCCAGCAACCCCCCCTTGTCCCAAACTTCGCACAATGAGCAGTTCTTC
CASNPPLSQTSHNEQFF
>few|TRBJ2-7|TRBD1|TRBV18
TGTGCCAGCTCAGGTCCCGGGACAGGGCCAAAAGACTACGAGCAGTACTTC
CASSGPGTGPKDYEQYF
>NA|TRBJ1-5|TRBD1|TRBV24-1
TGTGCCACCAGTGATCCCAGGGGGAACAATCAGCCCCAGCATTTT
CATSDPRGNNQPQHF
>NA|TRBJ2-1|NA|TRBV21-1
TGTGCCAGCAGCAGAGAGGATAGGATTGTTGCTGGGAGGGTTATCAGCTCCTACAATGAGCAGTTCTTC
CASSREDRIVAGRVISSYNEQFF
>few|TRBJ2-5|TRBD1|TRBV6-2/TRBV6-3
TGTGCCAGCAGTTACGGTGCAGGGGGCAGGGAGACCCAGTACTTC
CASSYGAGGRETQYF